In its sample, the clone carrying this TCR beta chain was seen many times. The data were taken from a study of liver allograft versus peripheral blood T cells. Study at large: Comparing T cell receptor repertoires in transplanted livers with those in recipients' peripheral blood was part of the design.

The CDR3 contains 16 residues. CDR1 and CDR2 (germline): ENHRY, SYGVKD. The trim removed 2 bases at V and 10 bases at J, leaving 14 bases unmatched. From the reads, TCRdb called clonotypes with MiXCR, one entry per CDR3 protein. The sample has 13,000 or so distinct CDR3 sequences, 18% seen once. This TCR was recovered from a human patient who had a liver transplant. Some T cells may trace back to the graft donor. The V and J genes are TRBV10-3 and TRBJ1-5, with 7 nucleotides matching TRBD1. The CDR3 DNA reads TGTGCCATCAGTGAGCCAAACCGGGACAGCAGTGTCCCCCAGCATTTT. Protein: CAISEPNRDSSVPQHF.